A selection of T cell receptor beta chains follows, all from one sample in a study of T cell responses to AZD1222 COVID-19 vaccine. Produced via immunoSEQ multiplex PCR; TCRdb's table is partial and in-frame only. There are about 120,000 clones in the sample; roughly 86% occur only once, and roughly a tenth lies in the top ten. Sequenced here: peripheral blood, sampled on day 0 of AZD1222 vaccination. These receptors were collected from an adult in good health. CDR3s include the opening cysteine and the closing phenylalanine or tryptophan. A D gene is named only where the DNA matches it firmly. Expanded clones get a size class; other rows say once, few or many, or leave the size out.

-	-	TRBV20-1	TRBJ1-1	CSAFSNTEAFF	TGCAGTGCCTTTTCGAACACTGAAGCTTTCTTT
-	-	TRBV5-5	TRBJ2-7	CASSSWGRVDEQYF	TGTGCCAGCAGCTCGTGGGGGAGAGTCGACGAGCAGTACTTC
-	-	TRBV7-8	TRBJ2-7	CASSQTQAYEQYF	TGTGCCAGCAGCCAAACCCAGGCTTACGAGCAGTACTTC
-	-	TRBV5-5	TRBJ2-2	CASSFLSGGAAPTGELFF	TGTGCCAGCAGCTTCCTATCAGGAGGGGCCGCCCCGACCGGGGAGCTGTTTTTT
-	TRBD1	TRBV29-1	TRBJ2-5	CSVQTGFRETQYF	TGCAGCGTCCAGACAGGGTTCAGAGAGACCCAGTACTTC
-	-	TRBV7-2	TRBJ2-7	CASSLDVTYQTYEQYF	TGTGCCAGCAGCTTAGATGTCACCTATCAGACCTACGAGCAGTACTTC
-	TRBD1	TRBV3-1/TRBV3-2	TRBJ2-1	CASSLRQGGYNEQFF	TGTGCCAGCAGCCTTAGACAGGGTGGGTACAATGAGCAGTTCTTC
-	-	TRBV19	TRBJ1-4	CASSTLQGINEKLFF	TGTGCCAGTAGTACTCTTCAGGGCATAAATGAAAAACTGTTTTTT
few	-	TRBV6-1	TRBJ2-7	CASSEGSGGLSYEQYF	TGTGCCAGCAGTGAAGGGTCAGGTGGCCTTTCCTACGAGCAGTACTTC
-	TRBD1	TRBV6-4	TRBJ2-2	CASSLGQGDTGELFF	TGTGCCAGCAGCTTGGGACAGGGCGACACCGGGGAGCTGTTTTTT
-	-	TRBV18	TRBJ2-7	CASSPERKASYEQYF	TGTGCCAGCTCACCAGAGCGGAAGGCCTCCTACGAGCAGTACTTC
-	-	TRBV2	TRBJ2-7	CASSEGYEQYF	TGTGCCAGCAGTGAGGGCTACGAGCAGTACTTC
-	-	TRBV3-1/TRBV3-2	TRBJ2-5	CASSRQGTETQYF	TGTGCCAGCAGCCGACAAGGGACGGAGACCCAGTACTTC
-	-	TRBV29-1	TRBJ2-1	CSVEETVEQFF	TGCAGCGTTGAAGAAACAGTTGAGCAGTTCTTC
-	TRBD1	TRBV2	TRBJ2-2	CASKRPGTGGTGELFF	TGTGCCAGCAAGCGCCCCGGGACAGGGGGGACCGGGGAGCTGTTTTTT
-	-	TRBV7-9	TRBJ2-7	CASSLGLLGGEQYF	TGTGCCAGCAGCTTAGGTCTCCTAGGGGGCGAGCAGTACTTC
once	-	TRBV9	TRBJ1-2	CASSEQGANYGYTF	TGTGCCAGCAGCGAACAGGGAGCTAACTATGGCTACACCTTC
few	-	TRBV6-5	TRBJ1-2	CASSYRGPNYGYTF	TGTGCCAGCAGTTACCGGGGCCCGAACTATGGCTACACCTTC
-	-	TRBV21-1	TRBJ2-1	CASSLLTGQVYNEQFF	TGTGCCAGCAGCTTACTGACGGGACAGGTCTACAATGAGCAGTTCTTC
-	TRBD1	TRBV7-8	TRBJ1-4	CASSLGQGGTNEKLFF	TGTGCCAGCAGCTTAGGACAGGGAGGTACTAATGAAAAACTGTTTTTT
-	-	TRBV11-1	TRBJ2-7	CASSSSYEQYF	TGTGCCAGCAGTTCCAGCTACGAGCAGTACTTC
-	TRBD1	TRBV5-1	TRBJ1-2	CASSLRGQPGLNYGYTF	TGCGCCAGCAGCTTGAGGGGACAGCCAGGACTCAACTATGGCTACACCTTC
-	TRBD2	TRBV5-1	TRBJ2-3	CASSPALAGANSNTQYF	TGCGCCAGCAGCCCAGCACTAGCGGGGGCTAATTCCAATACGCAGTATTTT
few	TRBD1	TRBV5-1	TRBJ2-7	CASSNRTGGNEQYF	TGCGCCAGCAGCAATAGGACAGGGGGTAACGAGCAGTACTTC
-	-	TRBV7-2	TRBJ2-7	CASSLAGVSYEQYF	TGTGCCAGCAGCTTAGCGGGGGTGAGCTACGAGCAGTACTTC
-	-	TRBV6-2/TRBV6-3	TRBJ1-1	CASSYGTEAFF	TGTGCCAGCAGTTACGGGACTGAAGCTTTCTTT
-	TRBD2	TRBV10-3	TRBJ2-7	CATSEAGESYEQYF	TGTGCTACCTCTGAGGCGGGGGAATCCTACGAGCAGTACTTC
-	-	TRBV5-1	TRBJ1-5	CASSLVGVSPQHF	TGCGCCAGCAGCTTGGTTGGGGTTTCGCCCCAGCATTTT
few	TRBD1	TRBV4-1	TRBJ2-2	CASSLGTGPGELFF	TGCGCCAGCAGCCTTGGGACAGGGCCCGGGGAGCTGTTTTTT
few	-	TRBV30	TRBJ2-3	CAWSVQGTDTQYF	TGTGCCTGGAGTGTACAGGGCACAGATACGCAGTATTTT
-	TRBD1	TRBV6-5	TRBJ1-5	CASTSTGGGNQPQHF	TGTGCCAGCACCTCGACAGGGGGAGGCAATCAGCCCCAGCATTTT
-	-	TRBV5-6	TRBJ1-3	CASSFRAGNTIYF	TGTGCCAGCAGCTTCCGGGCTGGAAACACCATATATTTT
-	TRBD1	TRBV7-9	TRBJ1-2	CASSSTGTGSANYGYTF	TGTGCCAGCAGCTCGACGGGGACAGGATCCGCTAACTATGGCTACACCTTC
-	-	TRBV4-1	TRBJ2-5	CASSQDRGRYQYF	TGCGCCAGCAGCCAAGATCGGGGGAGATACCAGTACTTC
few	-	TRBV29-1	TRBJ2-3	CSADGVQYF	TGCAGCGCCGACGGGGTGCAGTATTTT
-	-	TRBV7-9	TRBJ1-2	CASSFSEYGYTF	TGTGCCAGCAGCTTTTCAGAGTATGGCTACACCTTC
once	TRBD1	TRBV5-6	TRBJ1-4	CASSLGQGEEKLFF	TGTGCCAGCAGCTTGGGACAGGGTGAGGAAAAACTGTTTTTT
few	TRBD2	TRBV28	TRBJ2-7	CASSPFSGGDYEQYF	TGTGCCAGCAGTCCATTTAGCGGGGGGGACTACGAGCAGTACTTC
few	TRBD1	TRBV6-5	TRBJ1-5	CASSLGQGNQPQHF	TGTGCCAGCAGCTTGGGACAGGGCAATCAGCCCCAGCATTTT
-	TRBD1	TRBV4-2	TRBJ2-3	CASSSEGTGVTDTQYF	TGTGCCAGCAGCTCAGAAGGCACAGGGGTCACAGATACGCAGTATTTT
-	TRBD1	TRBV5-1	TRBJ2-5	CASSFPRDRSDQETQYF	TGCGCCAGCAGCTTTCCCCGGGACAGGAGCGACCAAGAGACCCAGTACTTC
-	-	TRBV19	TRBJ1-1	CASRAEHMNTEAFF	TGTGCCAGTAGAGCGGAGCATATGAACACTGAAGCTTTCTTT
-	-	TRBV4-1	TRBJ1-1	CASSLASETEAFF	TGCGCCAGCAGCCTAGCCTCGGAAACTGAAGCTTTCTTT
-	TRBD1	TRBV7-2	TRBJ2-7	CASGTGPRSEQYF	TGTGCCAGCGGGACAGGGCCTAGAAGCGAGCAGTACTTC
-	TRBD2	TRBV9	TRBJ2-1	CASSATSVDNEQFF	TGTGCCAGCAGCGCGACTAGCGTGGACAATGAGCAGTTCTTC
-	-	TRBV6-2/TRBV6-3	TRBJ2-1	CASSGDPPSYNEQFF	TGTGCCAGCAGCGGGGACCCCCCCTCCTACAATGAGCAGTTCTTC
-	TRBD2	TRBV7-2	TRBJ2-7	CASSLVGTSPYEQYF	TGTGCCAGCAGCTTAGTAGGGACTAGTCCCTACGAGCAGTACTTC
once	-	TRBV28	TRBJ2-7	CASTLLGNSYEQYF	TGTGCCAGCACCCTTTTAGGGAACTCCTACGAGCAGTACTTC
-	-	TRBV6-2/TRBV6-3	TRBJ2-1	CASSYPRERPYNEQFF	TGTGCCAGCAGTTACCCGAGGGAGCGTCCCTACAATGAGCAGTTCTTC